Below are 3 T cell receptor beta chains sequenced from a single sample in a study of blood T cell repertoires in COVID-19. Clones were read by immunoSEQ multiplex PCR, and TCRdb kept only the in-frame ones, dropping some. The sample has around 250,000 clones; about four fifths are singletons. Sequencing was performed on peripheral blood. The receptors derive from a man older than 75 with acute or convalescent COVID-19.

The chain joins TRBV5-1 to TRBJ1-5; TRBD1 agrees at 7 bases. CDR1 and CDR2 (germline): SGHRS, YFSETQ. The V segment lost 4 bases and the J segment 2 bases; nucleotides outside the gene matches: 9. CDR3 length: 16 residues. Here the CDR3 reads CASSPGTDLGNQPQHF. For the CDR3, the DNA is TGCGCCAGCAGCCCCGGGACAGACCTTGGCAATCAGCCCCAGCATTTT.

The J gene is TRBJ2-1, the V gene TRBV5-5; 7 bases are shared with TRBD1. The CDR3 has 15 residues. V was clipped by 0 bases and J by 7 bases; unmatched bases: 7. Germline V lookup: CDR1 SGHKS, CDR2 YYEKEE (reference sequence). This CDR3 is CASSLEGAEWNEQFF. CDR3 bases: TGTGCCAGCAGCTTGGAGGGGGCGGAATGGAATGAGCAGTTCTTC.

V gene TRBV27 combines with J gene TRBJ1-1, with D possibly being TRBD1 (5 bases). Germline V gene sequence: CDR1 MNHEY, CDR2 SMNVEV (reference sequence). The CDR3 is 15 amino acids. The V and J ends lost 3 bases and 0 bases respectively, with 11 bases between them. CDR3 protein: CASSFGAGMNTEAFF. CDR3 bases: TGTGCCAGCAGTTTTGGGGCAGGTATGAACACTGAAGCTTTCTTT.